This passage covers 8 T cell receptor beta chains from one sample sequenced in a study of CD8 T cells in ankylosing spondylitis. MiXCR, applied by TCRdb to the 5' RACE reads, yields one record per CDR3 protein. The data contain about 320,000 distinct CDR3 sequences, 11% of them singletons. Sequencing input: blood, either unsorted or a sorted T cell fraction (not recorded which). These receptor sequences come from a female donor with ankylosing spondylitis or in good health (not recorded which).

In this sample, this clonotype turned up many times. The chain uses TRBV5-5 and TRBJ1-5, with a tentative D call TRBD1 (6 bases). Germline-derived CDR1 and CDR2 are SGHKS and YYEKEE (reference sequence). With 0 bases removed from V and 5 bases from J, the gap between germline ends came to 6 bases. There are 13 residues in the CDR3. CDR3 nucleotide sequence: TGTGCCAGCAGCTTGGACAGGGATCAGCCCCAGCATTTT. Translated: CASSLDRDQPQHF. Complete variable domain (other parts from reference TRBV5-5 and TRBJ1-5): DAGVTQSPTHLIKTRGQQVTLRCSPISGHKSVSWYQQVLGQGPQFIFQYYEKEERGRGNFPDRFSARQFPNYSSELNVNALLLGDSALYLCASSLDRDQPQHFGDGTRLSIL.

This clonotype was detected a few times. The chain combines TRBV5-1 with TRBJ2-5; 7 bases fit TRBD1. Germline V gene sequence: CDR1 SGHRS, CDR2 YFSETQ. V shed 3 bases, J shed 7 bases, and the junction held 6 bases outside the gene matches. This CDR3 comprises 13 residues. The CDR3 sequence is CASSSGGEGTQYF. In DNA form, the CDR3 reads TGCGCCAGCAGCTCAGGGGGAGAAGGGACCCAGTACTTC.

This clonotype appeared many times. The chain carries TRBV7-6 and TRBJ2-3; TRBD2 aligns across 14 bases. V gave up 5 bases and J gave up 0 bases; unmatched junction bases: 7. Germline V lookup: CDR1 SGHVS, CDR2 FNYEAQ. The CDR3 runs to 18 residues. Here the CDR3 DNA reads TGTGCCAGCAGCCGTGGACTAGCGGGGGGTGTTAGCACAGATACGCAGTATTTT. Its translation is CASSRGLAGGVSTDTQYF. The variable domain in full, completed from reference TRBV7-6 and TRBJ2-3, reads GAGVSQSPRYKVTKRGQDVALRCDPISGHVSLYWYRQALGQGPEFLTYFNYEAQQDKSGLPNDRFSAERPEGSISTLTIQRTEQRDSAMYRCASSRGLAGGVSTDTQYFGPGTRLTVL.

The chain carries TRBV12-3 or TRBV12-4 and TRBJ1-5, with 7 nucleotides matching TRBD1. V was pared by 10 bases and J by 9 bases, with 9 bases of the junction left unmatched. This CDR3 spans 12 amino acids. The CDR3 nucleotides read TGTGCCACACTAGAAGCAGGGGGGCCCCAGCATTTT. This translates into CATLEAGGPQHF.

There are many counts of this clonotype. The rearrangement links TRBV7-2 to TRBJ2-1, with TRBD2 matching over 7 bases. Germline V lookup: CDR1 SGHTA, CDR2 FQGNSA. The trim removed 5 bases at V and 9 bases at J, leaving 19 bases unmatched. This CDR3 region has 17 residues. CDR3 sequence (DNA): TGTGCCAGCAGCCTGACCCAACTAGCGCGAGGACCTGGTGAGCAGTTCTTC. It yields the protein CASSLTQLARGPGEQFF.

As for this clonotype: This may arise from a read error, as a much more abundant clone is one base away. The rearrangement links TRBV12-3 or TRBV12-4 to TRBJ1-1; TRBD1 is a possible D gene (5 bases). The CDR3 runs to 13 residues. CDR3: CPSRVRANTEAFF. As DNA, the CDR3 is TGTCCCAGCAGGGTAAGGGCGAACACTGAAGCTTTCTTT.

This clonotype was observed at least ten times. J is TRBJ2-1 and V is TRBV4-1; no firm D call. The CDR3 is 15 residues long. Per the germline V gene, CDR1 is MGHRA and CDR2 is YSYEKL. Between the trimmed V and J ends, which lost 0 bases and 8 bases, there was a span of 14 bases. For the CDR3, the DNA is TGCGCCAGCAGCCAAGAGGTCGGTTCTTGGGATGAGCAGTTCTTC. Translating it yields CASSQEVGSWDEQFF.

This clonotype was observed many times. This chain uses TRBV20-1 with TRBJ1-4; D unclear. This CDR3 is 13 amino acids long. The germline V gene has CDR1 DFQATT and CDR2 SNEGSKA (reference sequence). V lost 4 bases to trimming and J lost 8 bases, with 14 bases between them. This CDR3 is CSATTPSEEKLFF. The CDR3 bases are TGCAGTGCTACGACCCCTTCCGAGGAAAAACTGTTTTTT.